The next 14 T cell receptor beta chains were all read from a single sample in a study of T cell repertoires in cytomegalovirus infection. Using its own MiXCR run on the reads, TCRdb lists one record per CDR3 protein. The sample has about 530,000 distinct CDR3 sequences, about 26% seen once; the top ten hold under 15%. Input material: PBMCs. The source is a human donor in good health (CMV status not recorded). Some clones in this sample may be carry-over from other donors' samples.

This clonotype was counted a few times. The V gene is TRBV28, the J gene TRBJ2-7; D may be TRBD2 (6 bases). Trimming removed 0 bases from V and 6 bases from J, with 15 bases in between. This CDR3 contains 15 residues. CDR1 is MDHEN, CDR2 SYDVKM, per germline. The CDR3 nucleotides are TGTGCCAGCAGTTTATGGGGTCGGGGGTCCGTCGAGCAGTACTTC. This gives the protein CASSLWGRGSVEQYF.

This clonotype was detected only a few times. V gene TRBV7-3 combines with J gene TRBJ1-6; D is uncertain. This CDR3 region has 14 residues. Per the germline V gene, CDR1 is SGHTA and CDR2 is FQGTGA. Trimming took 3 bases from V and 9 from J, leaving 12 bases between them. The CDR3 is CASSLKGWGSPLHF. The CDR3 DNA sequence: TGTGCCAGCAGCTTGAAAGGATGGGGTTCACCCCTCCACTTT. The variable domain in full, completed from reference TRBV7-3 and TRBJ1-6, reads GAGVSQTPSNKVTEKGKYVELRCDPISGHTALYWYRQSLGQGPEFLIYFQGTGAADDSGLPNDRFFAVRPEGSVSTLKIQRTERGDSAVYLCASSLKGWGSPLHFGNGTRLTVT.

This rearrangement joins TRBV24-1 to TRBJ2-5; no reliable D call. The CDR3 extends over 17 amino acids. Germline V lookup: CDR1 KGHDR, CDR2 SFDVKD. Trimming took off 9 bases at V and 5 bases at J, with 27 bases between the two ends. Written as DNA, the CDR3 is TGTGCCACCTCGAGGACCGGCTTGGGCGACGGATGGGAGACCCAGTACTTC. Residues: CATSRTGLGDGWETQYF.

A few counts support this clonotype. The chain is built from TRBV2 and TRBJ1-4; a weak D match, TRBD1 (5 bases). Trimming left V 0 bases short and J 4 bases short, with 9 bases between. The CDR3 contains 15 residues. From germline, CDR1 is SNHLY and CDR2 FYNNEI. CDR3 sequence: CASSEARGLNEKLFF. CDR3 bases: TGTGCCAGCAGTGAAGCTCGGGGACTTAATGAAAAACTGTTTTTT.

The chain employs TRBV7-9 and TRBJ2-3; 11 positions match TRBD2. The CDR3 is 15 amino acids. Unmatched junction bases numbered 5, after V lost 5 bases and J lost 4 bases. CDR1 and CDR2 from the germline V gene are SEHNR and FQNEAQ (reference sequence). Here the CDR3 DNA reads TGTGCCAGCAGCGCACTAGCGGGAGCCCCAGATACGCAGTATTTT. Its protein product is CASSALAGAPDTQYF.

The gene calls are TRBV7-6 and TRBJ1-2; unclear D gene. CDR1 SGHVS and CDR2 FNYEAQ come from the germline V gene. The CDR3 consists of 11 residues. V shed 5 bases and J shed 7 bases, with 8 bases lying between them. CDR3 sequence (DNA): TGTGCCAGCAGCCCCGCGGGTGGCTACACCTTC. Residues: CASSPAGGYTF.

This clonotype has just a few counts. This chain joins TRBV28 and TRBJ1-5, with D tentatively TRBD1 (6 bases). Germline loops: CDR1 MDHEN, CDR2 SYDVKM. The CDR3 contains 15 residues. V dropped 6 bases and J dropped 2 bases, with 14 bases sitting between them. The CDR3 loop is CASSHGGAGNQPQHF. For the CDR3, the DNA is TGTGCCAGCAGCCATGGGGGCGCCGGCAATCAGCCCCAGCATTTT.

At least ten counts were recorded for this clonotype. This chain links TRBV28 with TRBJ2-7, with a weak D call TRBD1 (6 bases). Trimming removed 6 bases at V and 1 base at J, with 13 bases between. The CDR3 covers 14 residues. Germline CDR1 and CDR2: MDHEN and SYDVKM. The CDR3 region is CASSLTGLSYEQYF. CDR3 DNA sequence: TGTGCCAGCAGCCTGACAGGCCTATCCTACGAGCAGTACTTC.

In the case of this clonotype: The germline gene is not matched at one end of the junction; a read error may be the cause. The CDR3 region is CASSTKGDTHF. The CDR3 coding sequence is TGTGCCAGCAGTACGAAGGGGGATACCCACTTC. The chain carries TRBV28 and TRBJ2-1; D is perhaps TRBD1 (6 bases). The CDR3 is 11 residues long. Germline CDR1 MDHEN, CDR2 SYDVKM.

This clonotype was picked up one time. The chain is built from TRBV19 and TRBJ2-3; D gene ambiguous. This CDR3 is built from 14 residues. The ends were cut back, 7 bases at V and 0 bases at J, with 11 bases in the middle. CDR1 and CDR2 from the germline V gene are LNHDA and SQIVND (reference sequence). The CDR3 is CASTLAASTDTQYF. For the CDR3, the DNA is TGTGCCAGTACTTTGGCAGCTAGCACAGATACGCAGTATTTT. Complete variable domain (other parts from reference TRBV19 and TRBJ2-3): DGGITQSPKYLFRKEGQNVTLSCEQNLNHDAMYWYRQDPGQGLRLIYYSQIVNDFQKGDIAEGYSVSREKKESFPLTVTSAQKNPTAFYLCASTLAASTDTQYFGPGTRLTVL.

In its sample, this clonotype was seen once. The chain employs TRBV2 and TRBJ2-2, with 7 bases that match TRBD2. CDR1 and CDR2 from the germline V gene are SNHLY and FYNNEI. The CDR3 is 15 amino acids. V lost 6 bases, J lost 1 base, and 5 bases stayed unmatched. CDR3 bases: TGTGCCAGCAGGCTAGCGGAGGGGAACACCGGGGAGCTGTTTTTT. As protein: CASRLAEGNTGELFF. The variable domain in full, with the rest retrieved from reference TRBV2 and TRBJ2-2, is EPEVTQTPSHQVTQMGQEVILRCVPISNHLYFYWYRQILGQKVEFLVSFYNNEISEKSEIFDDQFSVERPDGSNFTLKIRSTKLEDSAMYFCASRLAEGNTGELFFGEGSRLTVL.

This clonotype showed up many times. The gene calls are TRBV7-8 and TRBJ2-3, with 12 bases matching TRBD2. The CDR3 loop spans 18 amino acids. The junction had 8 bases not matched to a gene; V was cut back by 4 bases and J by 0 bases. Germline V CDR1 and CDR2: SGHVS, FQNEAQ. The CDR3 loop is CASSWSLAGGKSTDTQYF. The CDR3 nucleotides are TGTGCCAGCAGCTGGAGCCTAGCGGGAGGGAAGAGCACAGATACGCAGTATTTT.

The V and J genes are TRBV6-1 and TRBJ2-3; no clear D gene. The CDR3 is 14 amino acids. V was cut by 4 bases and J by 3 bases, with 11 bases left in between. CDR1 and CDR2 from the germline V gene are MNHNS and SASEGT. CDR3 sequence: CASSVLNPTDTQYF. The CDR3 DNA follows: TGTGCCAGCAGTGTCCTCAACCCAACAGATACGCAGTATTTT.

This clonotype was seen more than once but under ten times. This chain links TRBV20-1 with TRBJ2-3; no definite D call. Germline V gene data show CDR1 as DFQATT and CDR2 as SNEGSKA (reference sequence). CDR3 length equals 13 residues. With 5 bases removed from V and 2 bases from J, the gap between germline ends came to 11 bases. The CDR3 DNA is TGCAGTGCTTCAAATTTCCACACAGATACGCAGTATTTT. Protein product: CSASNFHTDTQYF.